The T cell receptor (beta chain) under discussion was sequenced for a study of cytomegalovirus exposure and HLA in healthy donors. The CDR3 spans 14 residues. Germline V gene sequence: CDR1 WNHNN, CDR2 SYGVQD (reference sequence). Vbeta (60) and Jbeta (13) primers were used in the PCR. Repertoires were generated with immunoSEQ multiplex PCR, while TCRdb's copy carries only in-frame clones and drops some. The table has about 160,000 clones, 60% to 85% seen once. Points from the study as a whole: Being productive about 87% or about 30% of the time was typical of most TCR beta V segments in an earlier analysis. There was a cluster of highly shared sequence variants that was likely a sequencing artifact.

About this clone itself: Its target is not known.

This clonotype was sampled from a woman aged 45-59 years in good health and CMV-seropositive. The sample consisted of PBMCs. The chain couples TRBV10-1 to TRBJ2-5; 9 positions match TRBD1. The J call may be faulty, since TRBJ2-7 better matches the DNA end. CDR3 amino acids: CASSSTGGRGEQYF. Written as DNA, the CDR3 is TGCGCCAGCAGTTCGACAGGGGGTCGAGGCGAGCAGTACTTC.